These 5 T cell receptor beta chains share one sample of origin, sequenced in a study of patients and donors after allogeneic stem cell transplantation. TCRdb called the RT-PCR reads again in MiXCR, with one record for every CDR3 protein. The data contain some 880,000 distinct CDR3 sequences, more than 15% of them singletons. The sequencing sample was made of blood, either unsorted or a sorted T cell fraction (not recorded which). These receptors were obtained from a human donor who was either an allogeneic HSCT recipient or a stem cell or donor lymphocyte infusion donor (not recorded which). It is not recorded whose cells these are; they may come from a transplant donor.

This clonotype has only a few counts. The CDR3 DNA sequence: TGTGCCAGCAGTTATCTACAGGGGGCGAATGAAAAACTGTTTTTT. Its protein product is CASSYLQGANEKLFF. V is TRBV27 and J is TRBJ1-4; TRBD1 matches at 9 bases. The germline V gene encodes CDR1 MNHEY and CDR2 SMNVEV (reference sequence). V shed 4 bases and J 5 bases; nucleotides not matched to a gene: 5. This CDR3 has 15 residues.

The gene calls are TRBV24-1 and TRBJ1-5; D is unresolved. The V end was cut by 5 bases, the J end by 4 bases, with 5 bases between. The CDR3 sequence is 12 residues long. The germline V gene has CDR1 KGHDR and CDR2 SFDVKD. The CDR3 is CATSVPNQPQHF. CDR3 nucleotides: TGTGCCACCAGTGTTCCGAATCAGCCCCAGCATTTT.

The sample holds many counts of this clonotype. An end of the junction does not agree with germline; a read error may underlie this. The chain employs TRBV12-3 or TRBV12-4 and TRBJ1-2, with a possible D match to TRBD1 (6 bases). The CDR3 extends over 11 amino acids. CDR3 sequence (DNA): TGTGCCAGCAGTCCCAGAGGGACACCCTTTTTC. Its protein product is CASSPRGTPFF.

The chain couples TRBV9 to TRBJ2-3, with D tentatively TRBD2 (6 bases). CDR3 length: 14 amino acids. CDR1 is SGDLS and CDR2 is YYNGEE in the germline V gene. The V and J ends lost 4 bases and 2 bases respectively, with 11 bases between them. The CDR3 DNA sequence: TGTGCCAGCAGCCGTAGCGGAGCCACAGATACGCAGTATTTT. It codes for CASSRSGATDTQYF.

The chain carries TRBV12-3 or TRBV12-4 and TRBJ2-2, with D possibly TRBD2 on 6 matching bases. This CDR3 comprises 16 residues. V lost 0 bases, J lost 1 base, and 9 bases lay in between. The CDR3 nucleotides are TGTGCCAGCAGTTTAGCGGGAGCGGGGAACACCGGGGAGCTGTTTTTT. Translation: CASSLAGAGNTGELFF.